This entry lists 24 T cell receptor beta chains sequenced from one sample in a study of OX40 agonist ivuxolimab in advanced cancers. Libraries were prepared by immunoSEQ multiplex PCR; TCRdb keeps only in-frame clonotypes and omits some of them. The sample yields about 58,000 clones, roughly 87% seen once. Material: CD4+ or CD8+ T cells sorted from blood, obtained in a trial of the OX40 agonist ivuxolimab. These receptors originate from an adult with an advanced solid tumor such as melanoma, head and neck, liver or kidney cancer.

The CDR3 nucleotides read TGTGCCAGCACCTTTGATGGTCAGTTCTTC. Encoded protein: CASTFDGQFF. The chain couples TRBV7-9 to TRBJ2-1; D gene uncertain. Trimming took off 7 bases at V and 13 bases at J, with 11 bases between the two ends. CDR1 is SEHNR, CDR2 FQNEAQ, per germline (reference sequence). CDR3 length equals 10 residues.

The gene calls are TRBV19 and TRBJ2-5; D uncertain. Trimming cost V 0 bases and J 5 bases, with 1 base left between them. Germline CDR1 and CDR2: LNHDA and SQIVND (reference sequence). The CDR3 runs to 11 residues. In DNA, the CDR3 is TGTGCCAGTAGTATAGACGAGACCCAGTACTTC. As protein: CASSIDETQYF.

The CDR3 coding sequence is TGTGCCAGCAGCCAAGGGGGCTATAGGGGCACAGATACGCAGTATTTT. It specifies CASSQGGYRGTDTQYF. V usage is TRBV7-9 and J usage is TRBJ2-3; 7 bases fit TRBD1. CDR3 length equals 16 residues. CDR1 SEHNR and CDR2 FQNEAQ come from the germline V gene (reference sequence). The V and J ends lost 5 bases and 1 base, in that order; junction bases with no gene match: 9.

The chain couples TRBV4-2 to TRBJ1-1, with TRBD1 matching 9 bases. This CDR3 region has 14 residues. The V and J ends lost 7 bases and 1 base, in that order; junction bases with no gene match: 4. Germline-derived CDR1 and CDR2 are LGHNA and YNFKEQ. Here the CDR3 reads CASISGQGNTEAFF. In DNA, the CDR3 is TGTGCCAGCATCTCGGGACAGGGGAACACTGAAGCTTTCTTT.

The chain combines TRBV5-1 with TRBJ2-1; D is perhaps TRBD1 or TRBD2 (5 bases each). Trimming shortened V by 6 bases and J by 0 bases, and 13 bases separated the two germline ends. Germline V gene lookup returns CDR1 SGHRS and CDR2 YFSETQ. This CDR3 is 15 amino acids long. CDR3 protein: CASIRDQGSYNEQFF. The CDR3 DNA is TGCGCCAGCATAAGGGACCAAGGCTCCTACAATGAGCAGTTCTTC.

V is TRBV18 and J is TRBJ2-7; TRBD2 aligns across 8 bases. Germline V gene sequence: CDR1 KGHSH, CDR2 LQKENI. The CDR3 sequence is 13 residues long. V lost 5 bases, J lost 2 bases, and 2 bases stayed unmatched. The CDR3, as DNA: TGTGCCAGCTCAGCGGGGGGTACCTACGAGCAGTACGTC. Protein product: CASSAGGTYEQYV.

The V and J genes are TRBV29-1 and TRBJ2-2, with D possibly TRBD2 on 6 matching bases. This CDR3 contains 14 residues. The V end was cut by 1 base, the J end by 1 base, with 7 bases between. The germline gives CDR1 SQVTM, CDR2 ANQGSEA. The CDR3 region has the DNA TGCAGCGTTGAAGCGGGGGTGAACACCGGGGAGCTGTTTTTT. Its translation: CSVEAGVNTGELFF.

The chain links TRBV23-1 to TRBJ1-1; no clear D. TRBV23-1 is designated an ORF whose function remains uncertain. The CDR3 is 17 residues long. The V end was cut by 0 bases, the J end by 1 base, with 15 bases between. The CDR3 nucleotides are TGCGCCAGCAGTCAATCTCCATTTGCGGGCGGGAACACTGAAGCTTTCTTT. As protein: CASSQSPFAGGNTEAFF.

This chain joins TRBV27 and TRBJ2-3; TRBD2 might be the D (5 bases). Germline lookup yields CDR1 MNHEY and CDR2 SMNVEV (reference sequence). This CDR3 spans 16 amino acids. V was trimmed by 5 bases and J by 0 bases, leaving 15 bases between them. The DNA of the CDR3 is TGTGCCAGCAGTCCCCTCCGAACTAGGAGCACAGATACGCAGTATTTT. It codes for CASSPLRTRSTDTQYF.

The chain recombines TRBV5-6 with TRBJ2-7, with D unclear. Germline loops: CDR1 SGHDT, CDR2 YYEEEE. This CDR3 has 14 residues. Trimming took 0 bases from V and 0 from J, leaving 7 bases between them. CDR3: CASSLDQSSYEQYF. CDR3 DNA sequence: TGTGCCAGCAGCTTGGATCAGAGCTCCTACGAGCAGTACTTC.

This chain uses TRBV28 with TRBJ2-3; D not certain. Germline V gene lookup returns CDR1 MDHEN and CDR2 SYDVKM. V was cut by 4 bases and J by 0 bases, with 14 bases left in between. CDR3 size: 16 residues. CDR3 region: CASSSRWAVSTDTQYF. CDR3 sequence (DNA): TGTGCCAGCAGTTCGCGCTGGGCAGTTAGCACAGATACGCAGTATTTT.

This sequence joins TRBV19 and TRBJ1-1; possibly TRBD1 for D (6 bases). Germline-derived CDR1 and CDR2 are LNHDA and SQIVND (reference sequence). This CDR3 comprises 13 residues. Trimming removed 4 bases at V and 11 bases at J, with 17 bases between. Here the CDR3 DNA reads TGTGCCAGTAGTAACACAGGGCCTAAGGGGGCTTTCTTT. Its translation: CASSNTGPKGAFF.

The chain has TRBV11-2 and TRBJ2-3, with TRBD2 matching 12 bases. The CDR3 extends over 16 amino acids. The V and J ends lost 2 bases and 4 bases, in that order; junction bases with no gene match: 4. From germline, CDR1 is SGHAT and CDR2 FQNNGV. The DNA for the CDR3 is TGTGCCAGCAGCTTATACCGACTAGCGGGGGCAGATACGCAGTATTTT. As protein: CASSLYRLAGADTQYF. Together with reference TRBV11-2 and TRBJ2-3, the CDR3 gives the full variable domain: EAGVAQSPRYKIIEKRQSVAFWCNPISGHATLYWYQQILGQGPKLLIQFQNNGVVDDSQLPKDRFSAERLKGVDSTLKIQPAKLEDSAVYLCASSLYRLAGADTQYFGPGTRLTVL.

The chain links TRBV7-8 to TRBJ2-7; possible D gene TRBD1, 5 bases. Per the germline V gene, CDR1 is SGHVS and CDR2 is FQNEAQ. The CDR3 has 13 amino acids. The V end lost 2 bases, the J end lost 5 bases, and 10 bases lay between the germline ends. The CDR3 sequence is CASSLKGIHEQYF. CDR3 in DNA: TGTGCCAGCAGCTTAAAGGGGATCCACGAGCAGTACTTC.

The V call is TRBV7-9, the J call TRBJ2-7, with D perhaps matching TRBD1 (6 bases). The V and J ends lost 3 bases and 2 bases respectively, with 14 bases between them. The CDR3 runs to 15 residues. In germline, CDR1 is SEHNR, CDR2 FQNEAQ (reference sequence). The CDR3 region is CASSLGAGDPYEQYF. In nucleotides, the CDR3 is TGTGCCAGCAGCTTGGGAGCAGGGGATCCCTACGAGCAGTACTTC. Full variable domain (outside the CDR3, taken from reference TRBV7-9 and TRBJ2-7): DTGVSQNPRHKITKRGQNVTFRCDPISEHNRLYWYRQTLGQGPEFLTYFQNEAQLEKSRLLSDRFSAERPKGSFSTLEIQRTEQGDSAMYLCASSLGAGDPYEQYFGPGTRLTVT.

The V call is TRBV7-9, the J call TRBJ2-1; maybe TRBD2 (5 bases). CDR3 size: 13 residues. CDR1 and CDR2 (germline): SEHNR, FQNEAQ (reference sequence). V lost 1 base and J lost 7, with 8 bases in between. The CDR3 region is CASSLGGINEQFF. In DNA form, the CDR3 reads TGTGCCAGCAGCTTAGGAGGGATTAATGAGCAGTTCTTC.

The chain employs TRBV6-5 and TRBJ1-2; 8 positions agree with TRBD1. Germline values: CDR1 MNHEY, CDR2 SVGAGI. The CDR3 has 14 amino acids. V gave up 6 bases and J gave up 4 bases; unmatched junction bases: 7. The DNA of the CDR3 is TGTGCCAGCAGCTCAGGACAGGGAAGCTATGGCTACACCTTC. Translating it yields CASSSGQGSYGYTF.

This sequence joins TRBV4-1 and TRBJ2-5, with a weak D call TRBD2 (5 bases). CDR1 MGHRA and CDR2 YSYEKL come from the germline V gene. The CDR3 runs to 16 residues. The ends were cut back, 4 bases at V and 5 bases at J, with 20 bases in the middle. The DNA for the CDR3 is TGCGCCAGCAGCCCGAGGTCAAGGGAGATACGGGAGACCCAGTACTTC. Translation: CASSPRSREIRETQYF.

CDR3 nucleotide sequence: TGTGCCAGCAGGGAGGGACTAGCGAACACCGGGGAGCTGTTTTTT. The encoded protein is CASREGLANTGELFF. The chain is built from TRBV28 and TRBJ2-2, with 8 positions matching TRBD2. Germline CDR1 MDHEN, CDR2 SYDVKM. This CDR3 contains 15 residues. The trim removed 6 bases at V and 0 bases at J, leaving 3 bases unmatched.

The gene calls are TRBV7-2 and TRBJ2-5; no firm D call. Germline CDR1 and CDR2: SGHTA and FQGNSA. V was pared by 1 base and J by 5 bases, with 14 bases between. The CDR3 contains 15 residues. CDR3 sequence reads: CASSLGWVSPETQYF. The CDR3 region has the DNA TGTGCCAGCAGCTTAGGGTGGGTCAGTCCGGAGACCCAGTACTTC. The full variable domain, its missing parts supplied by reference TRBV7-2 and TRBJ2-5, is GAGVSQSPSNKVTEKGKDVELRCDPISGHTALYWYRQSLGQGLEFLIYFQGNSAPDKSGLPSDRFSAERTGGSVSTLTIQRTQQEDSAVYLCASSLGWVSPETQYFGPGTRLLVL.

J is TRBJ1-2 and V is TRBV13; 9 nucleotides agree with TRBD1. V was pared by 5 bases and J by 7 bases, with 8 bases of the junction left unmatched. Germline CDR1 and CDR2: PRHDT and FYEKMQ (reference sequence). The CDR3 contains 14 residues. In DNA, the CDR3 is TGTGCCAGCAGCCTCCTCGGGACAGGGTTTGGCTACACCTTC. Translating it yields CASSLLGTGFGYTF.

J is TRBJ1-2 and V is TRBV19; D gene unclear. Per germline, CDR1 LNHDA and CDR2 SQIVND (reference sequence). The CDR3 has 11 amino acids. Deletions cut 10 bases from V and 5 bases from J, with 11 bases between. The CDR3 nucleotides read TGTGCCACCTTCTCTCCATATGGCTACACCTTC. Protein product: CATFSPYGYTF.

The chain joins TRBV18 to TRBJ2-1; D unresolved. The CDR3 is 13 amino acids. V was trimmed by 2 bases and J by 10 bases, leaving 12 bases between them. Germline V gene data show CDR1 as KGHSH and CDR2 as LQKENI. CDR3 residues: CASSPTTGREQFF. CDR3 DNA: TGTGCCAGCTCACCAACAACCGGGCGCGAGCAGTTCTTC.

With regard to this clone: At the DNA level, this CDR3 is encoded by other sequences in the same sample as well. The rearrangement uses TRBV27 and TRBJ1-5, with D uncertain. This CDR3 spans 13 amino acids. Germline V gene sequence: CDR1 MNHEY, CDR2 SMNVEV (reference sequence). V was trimmed by 0 bases and J by 1 base, leaving 1 base between them. The CDR3 DNA follows: TGTGCCAGCAGTTTATCAAGCAATCAGCCCCAGCATTTT. It encodes CASSLSSNQPQHF.